The 32 T cell receptor beta chains presented below share a single source sample, sequenced in a study of technical replicates of blood from a handful of donors. Data came from immunoSEQ multiplex PCR; TCRdb stores just in-frame clones and leaves some out. The table shows approximately 95,000 clones, with 85% to 95% occurring only once. The source material was T cells isolated from PBMCs. These receptors were collected from a human donor in good health.

V gene TRBV28 combines with J gene TRBJ1-2; maybe TRBD1 (6 bases). Germline CDR1 MDHEN, CDR2 SYDVKM. The CDR3 has 12 residues. V lost 10 bases and J 4 bases, leaving 13 bases between the germline ends. CDR3 DNA: TGTGCCACCAACGGGGGGCTCTATGGCTACACCTTC. Its translation is CATNGGLYGYTF.

This sequence joins TRBV7-6 and TRBJ1-4, with 7 nucleotides matching TRBD1. Germline-derived CDR1 and CDR2 are SGHVS and FNYEAQ. The CDR3 loop spans 18 amino acids. V lost 1 base to trimming and J lost 4 bases; unmatched junction nucleotides: 12. CDR3 amino acids: CASSLEAGSRTGNEKLFF. The CDR3 DNA sequence: TGTGCCAGCAGCTTAGAGGCTGGGAGTAGGACAGGTAATGAAAAACTGTTTTTT.

CDR3 region: CASSLTGLGEQFF. The CDR3 DNA follows: TGTGCCAGCAGCTTAACAGGGCTCGGTGAGCAGTTCTTC. The chain links TRBV5-6 to TRBJ2-1; TRBD1 is a possible D gene (6 bases). Germline V lookup: CDR1 SGHDT, CDR2 YYEEEE. V was clipped by 2 bases and J by 9 bases, with 12 bases between them. This CDR3 is 13 amino acids long.

V usage is TRBV6-1 and J usage is TRBJ1-1, with unresolved D. The V end was cut by 6 bases, the J end by 5 bases, with 7 bases between. CDR1 and CDR2 from the germline V gene are MNHNS and SASEGT. This CDR3 region has 11 residues. CDR3 nucleotide sequence: TGTGCCAGCAGGACGAGGACTGAAGCTTTCTTT. It translates to CASRTRTEAFF.

The chain carries TRBV14 and TRBJ2-7, with 7 bases aligning to TRBD2. CDR1 SGHDN and CDR2 FVKESK come from the germline V gene. J lost 7 bases, V lost 9 bases, and 18 bases had no gene match. CDR3 length: 15 amino acids. DNA for the CDR3: TGTGCCAGAAATGACTGGGGGGGAGGGACCTGGGAGCAGTACTTC. Amino acids: CARNDWGGGTWEQYF.

The chain is built from TRBV4-3 and TRBJ2-1; 9 bases align to TRBD2. This CDR3 is built from 19 residues. Germline V gives CDR1 LGHNA, CDR2 YSLEER. The V gene end was trimmed by 1 base and the J gene end by 3 bases; junction bases not matched to a gene: 13. As DNA, the CDR3 is TGCGCCAGCAGCCAAGTTTTCGGGCAGCTAGCGGGGCTCTACAATGAGCAGTTCTTC. The encoded protein is CASSQVFGQLAGLYNEQFF.

The J gene is TRBJ1-4, the V gene TRBV5-5; D perhaps matches TRBD1 (5 bases). The CDR3 covers 16 residues. V lost 4 bases, J lost 7 bases, and 20 bases lay in between. Per germline, CDR1 SGHKS and CDR2 YYEKEE (reference sequence). Here the CDR3 DNA reads TGTGCCAGCAGCAGAGGACAAAGAGATCCAAGTGAAAAACTGTTTTTT. This translates into CASSRGQRDPSEKLFF.

This clone showed up just once. J is TRBJ1-5 and V is TRBV5-8, with D hard to call. The CDR3 sequence is 12 residues long. Germline V CDR1 and CDR2: SGHTS, YDEGEE. V gave up 1 base and J gave up 6 bases, with 5 bases separating them. CDR3 region: CASSLRSQPQHF. The CDR3 DNA is TGTGCCAGCAGCTTGCGTTCTCAGCCCCAGCATTTT. The entire variable domain, with the rest obtained from reference TRBV5-8 and TRBJ1-5, is as follows: EAGVTQSPTHLIKTRGQQATLRCSPISGHTSVYWYQQALGLGLQFLLWYDEGEERNRGNFPPRFSGRQFPNYSSELNVNALELEDSALYLCASSLRSQPQHFGDGTRLSIL.

This chain connects TRBV9 to TRBJ2-7, with 8 nucleotides matching TRBD1. Losses at the gene ends were 3 bases for V and 7 bases for J; bases not matched to a gene: 6. Per the germline V gene, CDR1 is SGDLS and CDR2 is YYNGEE. This CDR3 contains 13 residues. CDR3 sequence (DNA): TGTGCCAGCAGCGACCGACAGGGGAATGAGCAGTACTTC. Amino acid sequence: CASSDRQGNEQYF.

V and J are TRBV27 and TRBJ2-1, with D tentatively TRBD2 (5 bases). From germline, CDR1 is MNHEY and CDR2 SMNVEV (reference sequence). CDR3 length: 16 amino acids. Trimming pared 5 bases from V and 2 bases from J, leaving 16 bases between. The CDR3 sequence is CASSPSSGEAYNEQFF. The DNA for the CDR3 is TGTGCCAGCAGTCCTTCGAGCGGTGAGGCCTACAATGAGCAGTTCTTC.

The rearrangement links TRBV11-2 to TRBJ2-3; D is undetermined. CDR3 length equals 11 residues. V lost 3 bases and J 14 bases, leaving 12 bases between the germline ends. Germline-derived CDR1 and CDR2 are SGHAT and FQNNGV. CDR3 sequence (DNA): TGTGCCAGCAGCTTCAGAACAGACCCGTATTTT. Translation: CASSFRTDPYF.

The chain recombines TRBV19 with TRBJ2-3; 9 bases fit TRBD1. The CDR3 sequence is 14 residues long. Losses at the gene ends were 6 bases for V and 5 bases for J; bases not matched to a gene: 6. Germline V gene lookup returns CDR1 LNHDA and CDR2 SQIVND (reference sequence). The CDR3 nucleotides are TGTGCCAGTAGCAGATGGGACAGGGTAGATACGCAGTATTTT. It encodes CASSRWDRVDTQYF.

The CDR3 DNA reads TGTGCCAGCAGTTTAGGGGCACCTACCATCGGGGAGCTGTTTTTT. Its translation is CASSLGAPTIGELFF. V is TRBV28 and J is TRBJ2-2; D is perhaps TRBD1 (5 bases). Germline CDR1 reads MDHEN; CDR2 reads SYDVKM. The CDR3 sequence is 15 residues long. The V and J ends lost 2 bases and 7 bases respectively, with 14 bases between them. The entire variable domain, with the rest obtained from reference TRBV28 and TRBJ2-2, is as follows: DVKVTQSSRYLVKRTGEKVFLECVQDMDHENMFWYRQDPGLGLRLIYFSYDVKMKEKGDIPEGYSVSREKKERFSLILESASTNQTSMYLCASSLGAPTIGELFFGEGSRLTVL.

This clone has only one observation. The chain recombines TRBV19 with TRBJ1-5; a weak D match, TRBD1 (5 bases). The CDR3 totals 14 residues. From germline, CDR1 is LNHDA and CDR2 SQIVND (reference sequence). Trimming shortened V by 7 bases and J by 4 bases, and 14 bases separated the two germline ends. CDR3 DNA sequence: TGTGCCAGTAAAGGTCTACAGGAAAATCAGCCCCAGCATTTT. Encoded protein: CASKGLQENQPQHF.

This chain uses TRBV27 with TRBJ2-7, with TRBD1 identical over 12 bases. The trim removed 5 bases at V and 2 bases at J, leaving 4 bases unmatched. CDR3 length: 15 residues. CDR1 is MNHEY, CDR2 SMNVEV, per germline (reference sequence). CDR3 in amino acids: CASSARDRGPYEQYF. In nucleotides, the CDR3 is TGTGCCAGCAGTGCCCGGGACAGGGGGCCCTACGAGCAGTACTTC.

The V gene is TRBV5-5, the J gene TRBJ1-4; the D gene is possibly TRBD1 (6 bases). The germline V gene encodes CDR1 SGHKS and CDR2 YYEKEE (reference sequence). This CDR3 contains 14 residues. V lost 4 bases to trimming and J lost 10 bases, with 17 bases between them. CDR3 amino acids: CASSDTGNFGKLFF. In DNA form, the CDR3 reads TGTGCCAGCAGCGATACAGGGAATTTTGGAAAACTGTTTTTT.

To note about this clone: An end of the junction does not agree with germline; a read error may underlie this. V gene TRBV7-7 combines with J gene TRBJ2-1; the match to TRBD2 covers 8 bases. The CDR3 runs to 19 residues. Germline CDR1 is SSHAT and CDR2 is FNYEAQ (reference sequence). The CDR3 DNA sequence: TGTGCTAGCAGCTTAGGAATTTCCCCTCAGCCTAGCGGGCCCAATGAGCAGTTCTTC. Translation: CASSLGISPQPSGPNEQFF.

The chain employs TRBV7-8 and TRBJ2-7; no reliable D call. V was clipped by 5 bases and J by 4 bases, with 15 bases between them. Germline V CDR1 and CDR2: SGHVS, FQNEAQ. CDR3 size: 14 residues. CDR3 nucleotides: TGTGCCAGCAGCCTCCTCATACCCTATTACGAGCAGTACTTC. Its translation: CASSLLIPYYEQYF. Complete variable domain (other parts from reference TRBV7-8 and TRBJ2-7): GAGVSQSPRYKVAKRGQDVALRCDPISGHVSLFWYQQALGQGPEFLTYFQNEAQLDKSGLPSDRFFAERPEGSVSTLKIQRTQQEDSAVYLCASSLLIPYYEQYFGPGTRLTVT.

This chain joins TRBV5-1 and TRBJ2-7; 8 bases match TRBD2. CDR1 is SGHRS and CDR2 is YFSETQ in the germline V gene. V shed 2 bases, J shed 5 bases, and the junction held 3 bases outside the gene matches. This CDR3 has 13 amino acids. The CDR3 protein is CASSFGGGNEQYF. The CDR3 DNA sequence: TGCGCCAGCAGCTTCGGGGGGGGGAACGAGCAGTACTTC.

The rearrangement joins TRBV7-9 to TRBJ2-3; tentative D call: TRBD2 (6 bases). V was trimmed by 5 bases and J by 3 bases, leaving 15 bases between them. Germline-derived CDR1 and CDR2 are SEHNR and FQNEAQ (reference sequence). CDR3 length: 15 amino acids. The CDR3 coding sequence is TGTGCCAGCAGCCAACCGCGGGAATTGACAGATACGCAGTATTTT. Amino acid sequence: CASSQPRELTDTQYF.

This chain links TRBV7-2 with TRBJ2-7; 11 nucleotides align to TRBD2. Germline assignment: CDR1 SGHTA and CDR2 FQGNSA. The V gene end was trimmed by 5 bases and the J gene end by 4 bases; junction bases not matched to a gene: 4. The CDR3 spans 14 residues. The CDR3: CASSALAGGYEQYF. The CDR3 DNA sequence: TGTGCCAGCAGCGCCCTAGCGGGAGGTTACGAGCAGTACTTC.

The J gene is TRBJ2-2, the V gene TRBV19; 10 bases match TRBD2. Germline values: CDR1 LNHDA, CDR2 SQIVND (reference sequence). The CDR3 has 17 residues. After removal of 6 bases from V and 3 bases from J, the junction contained 10 bases not matched to a gene. The CDR3 sequence is CASSHDRTSGYTGELFF. CDR3 sequence (DNA): TGTGCCAGTAGCCACGACCGGACTAGCGGTTACACCGGGGAGCTGTTTTTT.

The chain combines TRBV4-2 with TRBJ1-2, with TRBD1 identical over 7 bases. The CDR3 has 16 residues. V shed 0 bases and J 4 bases; nucleotides not matched to a gene: 8. Germline loops: CDR1 LGHNA, CDR2 YNFKEQ. CDR3 DNA sequence: TGTGCCAGCAGCCAAGATATTCGACAGGGAGCCTATGGCTACACCTTC. Translated: CASSQDIRQGAYGYTF.

This clone was seen a single time. The gene calls are TRBV25-1 and TRBJ1-5; 7 bases align to TRBD1. Germline values: CDR1 MGHDK, CDR2 SYGVNS. J lost 6 bases, V lost 2 bases, and 7 bases had no gene match. This CDR3 has 15 residues. Here the CDR3 DNA reads TGTGCCAGCAGTGAAGGCGACAGGGACGCTCAGCCCCAGCATTTT. As protein: CASSEGDRDAQPQHF.

Written as DNA, the CDR3 is TGTGCCAGCAGCCGTTGGGAGGGCTATGGCTACACCTTC. This sequence encodes CASSRWEGYGYTF. V and J are TRBV5-4 and TRBJ1-2; D is unresolved. The CDR3 spans 13 residues. Germline CDR1 SGHNT, CDR2 YYREEE (reference sequence). Trimming took off 4 bases at V and 4 bases at J, with 11 bases between the two ends.

With respect to this clone: Germline and junction disagree at one end, which may indicate a read error. This chain joins TRBV6-6 and TRBJ2-7, with TRBD1 matching over 8 bases. The germline V gene has CDR1 MNHNY and CDR2 SVGAGI (reference sequence). The CDR3 sequence is 13 residues long. The CDR3 nucleotides are TGCGTAACCTGGGACAGGTCGACCTACGAGCAGTACTTC. This encodes CVTWDRSTYEQYF.

The chain joins TRBV6-1 to TRBJ1-2; D is ambiguous. Germline V CDR1 and CDR2: MNHNS, SASEGT. V was trimmed by 8 bases and J by 3 bases, leaving 13 bases between them. The CDR3 spans 13 residues. The CDR3 region is CASYPRWDYGYTF. The CDR3 DNA follows: TGTGCCAGCTATCCGAGGTGGGACTATGGCTACACCTTC.

J is TRBJ1-4 and V is TRBV6-5; weak D call: TRBD1 (5 bases). The CDR3 runs to 12 residues. Trimming shortened V by 8 bases and J by 11 bases, and 15 bases separated the two germline ends. The germline V gene encodes CDR1 MNHEY and CDR2 SVGAGI. CDR3 in DNA: TGTGCCAGCTCAGGGTCGGGCCGCAAACTGTTTTTT. It yields the protein CASSGSGRKLFF.

For this clone: The sample has other DNA sequences that encode this CDR3 too. The V and J genes are TRBV6-5 and TRBJ2-7; 7 bases fit TRBD1. The CDR3 is made up of 13 amino acids. J was trimmed by 4 bases and V by 0 bases; bases with no gene match: 0. In germline, CDR1 is MNHEY, CDR2 SVGAGI. The CDR3 reads CASSYSRGYEQYF. The DNA of the CDR3 is TGTGCCAGCAGTTACTCCAGGGGGTACGAGCAGTACTTC.

This clone was seen only a few times. V usage is TRBV10-3 and J usage is TRBJ1-1; no reliable D call. The CDR3 has 11 residues. Germline V CDR1 and CDR2: ENHRY, SYGVKD. V was trimmed by 4 bases and J by 7 bases, leaving 7 bases between them. The CDR3 is CAISGYGEAFF. The CDR3 DNA follows: TGTGCCATCAGTGGGTACGGTGAAGCTTTCTTT.

This clone is a singleton in its sample. The rearrangement joins TRBV11-3 to TRBJ1-3; D may be TRBD1 (6 bases). Germline CDR1 and CDR2: SGHNT and YENEEA. V was pared by 0 bases and J by 0 bases, with 9 bases between. The CDR3 runs to 16 residues. CDR3 coding DNA: TGTGCCAGCAGCTTAGATCGGGACAACTCTGGAAACACCATATATTTT. Encoded protein: CASSLDRDNSGNTIYF.

The chain links TRBV7-9 to TRBJ1-2, with a tentative D call TRBD1 (5 bases). This CDR3 has 14 residues. CDR1 is SEHNR and CDR2 is FQNEAQ in the germline V gene (reference sequence). The V and J ends lost 6 bases and 6 bases respectively, with 17 bases between them. The CDR3 reads CASSLGGLSNGYTF. CDR3 nucleotides: TGTGCCAGCAGTTTGGGGGGGTTGTCAAATGGCTACACCTTC.